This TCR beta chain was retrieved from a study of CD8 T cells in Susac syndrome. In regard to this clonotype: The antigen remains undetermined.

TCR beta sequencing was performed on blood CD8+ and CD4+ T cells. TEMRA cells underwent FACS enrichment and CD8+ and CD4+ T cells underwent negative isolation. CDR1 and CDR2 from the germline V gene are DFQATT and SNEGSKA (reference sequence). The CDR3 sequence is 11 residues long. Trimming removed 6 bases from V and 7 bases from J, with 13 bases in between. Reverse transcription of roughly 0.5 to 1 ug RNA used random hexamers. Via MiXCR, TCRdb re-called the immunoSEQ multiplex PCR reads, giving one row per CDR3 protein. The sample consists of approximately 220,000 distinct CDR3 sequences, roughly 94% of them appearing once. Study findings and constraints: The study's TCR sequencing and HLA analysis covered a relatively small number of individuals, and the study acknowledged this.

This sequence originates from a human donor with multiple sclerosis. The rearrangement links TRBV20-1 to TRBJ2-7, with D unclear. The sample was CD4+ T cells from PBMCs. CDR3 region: CSATTLGEQYF. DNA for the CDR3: TGCAGTGCCACGACCTTAGGGGAGCAGTACTTC.